Sequencing of this T cell receptor beta chain was carried out in a study of blood T cell repertoires in COVID-19. Study overall: The study drew acute and convalescent COVID-19 samples from the United States, Italy and Spain. T cells, B-cell-depleted T cells, or PBMCs supplied cDNA or gDNA.

CDR1 MNHEY and CDR2 SVGEGT come from the germline V gene. Trimming took 2 bases from V and 4 from J, leaving 15 bases between them. The CDR3 extends over 15 amino acids. Profiling relied on immunoSEQ multiplex PCR, and the TCRdb table lists in-frame clones only, not all of them. The sample yields tens of thousands of clones, around 89% seen once. The J gene is TRBJ2-7, the V gene TRBV6-2 or TRBV6-3; no reliable D call. Sequenced sample: peripheral blood. This clonotype was obtained from a man aged 65 to 79 with active COVID-19. CDR3 nucleotides: TGTGCCAGCAGTTACCCTCCCCACAAACAGTACGAGCAGTACTTC. Amino acid sequence: CASSYPPHKQYEQYF.